This T cell receptor (beta chain) emerged from a study of blood T cell repertoires in COVID-19. Background on the study: In each case, the material was cDNA or gDNA derived from T cells, B-cell-depleted T cells, or PBMCs.

Germline V gene data show CDR1 as MNHNY and CDR2 as SVGAGI (reference sequence). This CDR3 has 12 residues. V gave up 10 bases and J gave up 7 bases, with 16 bases separating them. How the authors handled the data: Reference gene primer amplification in the assay estimated nucleated cell counts. Some clones are missing from TCRdb's copy, which holds only in-frame ones; the method was immunoSEQ multiplex PCR. The D gene and trimming were derived from the DNA, and the V and J assignments and clone size from that table. The data contain some 130,000 clones, around 80% of them singletons. Sequencing was performed on peripheral blood. The rearrangement uses TRBV6-6 and TRBJ1-2, with no clear D. This receptor was identified in a man aged 65-85 years with acute or convalescent COVID-19. The chain's CDR3 is CATAVERGGYTF. In nucleotides, the CDR3 is TGTGCCACCGCCGTGGAGCGGGGTGGCTACACCTTC.